These 27 T cell receptor beta chains were sequenced from one sample in a study of Ad26.COV2.S vaccination and SARS-CoV-2 variants. Produced via immunoSEQ multiplex PCR; TCRdb's table is partial and in-frame only. The sample lists 300,000 to 350,000 clones, 75% to 90% occurring once. Treatment in this sample: roughly 18 received Ad26.COV2.S at low or high dose, single or two shots; about 5 received placebo; per-sample allocation not given. The investigators took samples on day 63 after the first vaccine or placebo injection. Here the sequenced sample was peripheral blood, taken in a trial of Ad26.COV2.S vaccine versus placebo. The receptors were gathered from a person between 18 and 65 years old who received the Ad26.COV2.S COVID-19 vaccine or a placebo.

The chain recombines TRBV12-5 with TRBJ1-4, with TRBD1 matching over 7 bases. Germline V gene sequence: CDR1 LGHNT, CDR2 FRNRAP. The V segment lost 0 bases and the J segment 8 bases; nucleotides outside the gene matches: 12. The CDR3 loop spans 17 amino acids. The CDR3 DNA sequence: TGTGCTAGTGGTTTGGTAATGGGGGCAGGGGGTAGCGAAAAACTGTTTTTT. Protein: CASGLVMGAGGSEKLFF. Drawing the rest from reference TRBV12-5 and TRBJ1-4, the complete variable domain is DARVTQTPRHKVTEMGQEVTMRCQPILGHNTVFWYRQTMMQGLELLAYFRNRAPLDDSGMPKDRFSAEMPDATLATLKIQPSEPRDSAVYFCASGLVMGAGGSEKLFFGSGTQLSVL.

This chain uses TRBV10-3 with TRBJ1-4; perhaps TRBD1 as D (5 bases). This CDR3 region has 14 residues. Deletions cut 4 bases from V and 3 bases from J, with 9 bases between. Germline CDR1 reads ENHRY; CDR2 reads SYGVKD. In DNA, the CDR3 is TGTGCCATCAGTGCTGGGGGTTCTAATGAAAAACTGTTTTTT. It specifies CAISAGGSNEKLFF.

This chain uses TRBV27 with TRBJ1-2, with D perhaps TRBD1 (5 bases). CDR3 length: 12 amino acids. Between the trimmed V and J ends, which lost 6 bases and 8 bases, there was a span of 13 bases. Germline CDR1 and CDR2: MNHEY and SMNVEV (reference sequence). The CDR3 region is CASRELGRGYTF. In DNA, the CDR3 is TGTGCCAGCAGAGAGCTGGGACGGGGCTACACCTTC.

In regard to this clone: The sample contains more than one DNA sequence encoding this CDR3. The chain is built from TRBV5-1 and TRBJ2-2; 7 bases map to TRBD1. Looked up from germline, CDR1 is SGHRS and CDR2 is YFSETQ. The CDR3 consists of 14 residues. V shed 7 bases, J shed 0 bases, and the junction held 3 bases outside the gene matches. CDR3 protein: CASRTGSNTGELFF. The CDR3 nucleotides are TGCGCCAGCCGGACAGGCTCGAACACCGGGGAGCTGTTTTTT.

The chain joins TRBV18 to TRBJ2-3; no definite D call. The CDR3 contains 13 residues. Germline V CDR1 and CDR2: KGHSH, LQKENI. Trimming shortened V by 6 bases and J by 5 bases, and 12 bases separated the two germline ends. CDR3 loop: CASSPDWGDTQYF. The CDR3 region has the DNA TGTGCCAGCTCGCCCGACTGGGGAGATACGCAGTATTTT.

Points on this clone: Sequence at one end of the junction differs from germline and may be a read error. The chain combines TRBV18 with TRBJ2-3; D unclear. CDR3 length: 13 amino acids. Germline CDR1 reads KGHSH; CDR2 reads LQKENI. CDR3 DNA: TGTGCCAGCTCACCACCCAGCATAGATACGCAGTATTTT. Translation gives CASSPPSIDTQYF.

The gene calls are TRBV2 and TRBJ2-1; D is possibly TRBD1 or TRBD2 (5 bases each). This CDR3 has 14 residues. Germline V gene lookup returns CDR1 SNHLY and CDR2 FYNNEI. The CDR3 region has the DNA TGTGCTTTGCCAGGGACGCCCAGTATTTCTGAGCAGTTCTTC. Protein: CALPGTPSISEQFF.

The chain carries TRBV2 and TRBJ1-1; D gene ambiguous. The germline V gene encodes CDR1 SNHLY and CDR2 FYNNEI. Deletions cut 4 bases from V and 0 bases from J, with 6 bases between. This CDR3 is built from 13 residues. The CDR3 nucleotides are TGTGCCAGCAGTGGGCCGTTGAACACTGAAGCTTTCTTT. Translated, it gives CASSGPLNTEAFF.

The chain links TRBV5-1 to TRBJ2-1; 8 nucleotides agree with TRBD2. This CDR3 contains 16 residues. Germline CDR1 and CDR2: SGHRS and YFSETQ. Trimming at V came to 0 bases and at J to 7 bases, leaving 9 bases not matched to a gene. CDR3 nucleotide sequence: TGCGCCAGCAGCTTGGAGAGGACTAGCCCTGGGAATGAGCAGTTCTTC. Its translation is CASSLERTSPGNEQFF.

The chain has TRBV20-1 and TRBJ1-1; D uncertain. The germline V and J ends were trimmed by 3 bases and 0 bases, with 8 bases remaining between them. CDR1 and CDR2 (germline): DFQATT, SNEGSKA (reference sequence). The CDR3 spans 13 residues. For the CDR3, the DNA is TGCAGTGCTAGTTGGGCATTGAACACTGAAGCTTTCTTT. Its translation is CSASWALNTEAFF.

V and J are TRBV7-2 and TRBJ1-3, with a tentative D call TRBD1 (6 bases). CDR1 and CDR2 from the germline V gene are SGHTA and FQGNSA. Between the trimmed V and J ends, which lost 3 bases and 0 bases, there was a span of 9 bases. The CDR3 has 15 amino acids. Here the CDR3 DNA reads TGTGCCAGCAGCTTCGGGACATCCTCTGGAAACACCATATATTTT. Protein product: CASSFGTSSGNTIYF.

V and J are TRBV4-3 and TRBJ2-3; D not certain. This CDR3 comprises 14 residues. Germline loops: CDR1 LGHNA, CDR2 YSLEER. The V end lost 0 bases, the J end lost 2 bases, and 6 bases lay between the germline ends. CDR3 DNA sequence: TGCGCCAGCAGCCAAGATGAGAACACAGATACGCAGTATTTT. It yields the protein CASSQDENTDTQYF.

This chain connects TRBV13 to TRBJ2-7; no definite D call. The CDR3 covers 14 residues. Germline CDR1 reads PRHDT; CDR2 reads FYEKMQ (reference sequence). Trimming took off 2 bases at V and 3 bases at J, with 11 bases between the two ends. The CDR3: CASSLWGSNYEQYF. As DNA, the CDR3 is TGTGCCAGCAGCTTATGGGGATCCAACTACGAGCAGTACTTC.

The chain links TRBV4-3 to TRBJ1-6, with 10 bases aligning to TRBD1. With 0 bases clipped from V and 8 bases from J, the junction kept 7 bases outside the gene matches. Germline V gene lookup returns CDR1 LGHNA and CDR2 YSLEER. The CDR3 has 17 amino acids. CDR3 DNA sequence: TGCGCCAGCAGCCAAGATCCTTGGGGGACAGGGGATTCACCCCTCCACTTT. The encoded protein is CASSQDPWGTGDSPLHF.

The chain couples TRBV5-1 to TRBJ1-2; D is perhaps TRBD1 (6 bases). Germline-derived CDR1 and CDR2 are SGHRS and YFSETQ. Trimming took off 1 base at V and 6 bases at J, with 13 bases between the two ends. The CDR3 runs 14 residues. In DNA, the CDR3 is TGCGCCAGCAGCTTGAACCGGGACACTGATGGCTACACCTTC. It encodes CASSLNRDTDGYTF. The whole variable domain, remainder taken from reference TRBV5-1 and TRBJ1-2, is KAGVTQTPRYLIKTRGQQVTLSCSPISGHRSVSWYQQTPGQGLQFLFEYFSETQRNKGNFPGRFSGRQFSNSRSEMNVSTLELGDSALYLCASSLNRDTDGYTFGSGTRLTVV.

The J gene is TRBJ2-2, the V gene TRBV30, with D perhaps matching TRBD2 (6 bases). Germline-derived CDR1 and CDR2 are GTSNPN and SVGIG (reference sequence). The V end was cut by 0 bases, the J end by 5 bases, with 22 bases between. The length of the CDR3 is 18 residues. As DNA, the CDR3 is TGTGCCTGGAGTGTTTCCGCCCTCGGGACTCCGATAACCGGGGAGCTGTTTTTT. Its protein product is CAWSVSALGTPITGELFF.

The rearrangement uses TRBV5-5 and TRBJ1-2; 10 nucleotides line up with TRBD1. Germline lookup yields CDR1 SGHKS and CDR2 YYEKEE (reference sequence). The CDR3 has 19 residues. V lost 0 bases and J lost 4; bases outside the gene matches: 15. The CDR3 loop is CASSLAPLIGQGGAYGYTF. CDR3 coding DNA: TGTGCCAGCAGCTTGGCCCCCCTGATAGGACAGGGGGGCGCCTATGGCTACACCTTC.

V usage is TRBV13 and J usage is TRBJ2-1; TRBD1 matches at 7 bases. From germline, CDR1 is PRHDT and CDR2 FYEKMQ (reference sequence). V gave up 3 bases and J gave up 7 bases; unmatched junction bases: 15. The length of the CDR3 is 17 residues. The CDR3 is CASSFLYDLVQGNEQFF. The CDR3 DNA sequence: TGTGCCAGCAGCTTCCTATACGACCTAGTACAGGGGAATGAGCAGTTCTTC.

This chain connects TRBV9 to TRBJ1-4; 8 bases align to TRBD1. The length of the CDR3 is 13 residues. CDR1 and CDR2 from the germline V gene are SGDLS and YYNGEE. With 3 bases clipped from V and 5 bases from J, the junction kept 0 bases outside the gene matches. CDR3 in amino acids: CASSGTGNEKLFF. As DNA, the CDR3 is TGTGCCAGCAGCGGGACAGGGAATGAAAAACTGTTTTTT.

In its sample, this clone was seen a few times. This chain uses TRBV19 with TRBJ1-2, with 7 bases identical to TRBD1. The germline V gene encodes CDR1 LNHDA and CDR2 SQIVND (reference sequence). The V and J ends lost 4 bases and 6 bases, in that order; junction bases with no gene match: 2. CDR3 length: 12 amino acids. DNA of the CDR3: TGTGCCAGTAGTAGCAGGGGGAATGGCTACACCTTC. Its translation is CASSSRGNGYTF.

The genes are TRBV5-4 and TRBJ2-7; D is uncertain. With 1 base removed from V and 6 bases from J, the gap between germline ends came to 11 bases. The length of the CDR3 is 13 residues. Per the germline V gene, CDR1 is SGHNT and CDR2 is YYREEE (reference sequence). The CDR3 loop is CASSLPLGVEQYV. The CDR3 DNA reads TGTGCCAGCAGCTTGCCGTTAGGAGTCGAGCAGTACGTC.

V and J are TRBV6-2 or TRBV6-3 and TRBJ1-1; 11 positions agree with TRBD1. J was trimmed by 5 bases and V by 1 base; bases with no gene match: 6. The CDR3 is 16 amino acids. CDR1 MNHEY and CDR2 SVGEGT come from the germline V gene. CDR3 coding DNA: TGTGCCAGCAGTTACTTGGACAGGGGGCGAATAACTGAAGCTTTCTTT. This codes for CASSYLDRGRITEAFF.

This chain joins TRBV23-1 and TRBJ2-7; D uncertain. TRBV23-1 is designated an ORF whose function remains uncertain. The CDR3 runs to 14 residues. V lost 0 bases, J lost 2 bases, and 8 bases lay in between. This chain's CDR3 is CASSQSLKTYEQYF. CDR3 DNA sequence: TGCGCCAGCAGTCAATCGCTCAAGACCTACGAGCAGTACTTC.

V and J are TRBV6-5 and TRBJ1-4, with D tentatively TRBD1 (6 bases). V shed 4 bases and J shed 7 bases, with 13 bases lying between them. Germline V gene data show CDR1 as MNHEY and CDR2 as SVGAGI. This CDR3 has 14 residues. CDR3 sequence (DNA): TGTGCCAGCAGTTTAACAGGGTTGGGTGAAAAACTGTTTTTT. Translation: CASSLTGLGEKLFF.

This rearrangement joins TRBV6-6 to TRBJ2-3; unclear D gene. The ends were cut back, 0 bases at V and 0 bases at J, with 7 bases in the middle. The CDR3 is made up of 15 amino acids. Germline V gene lookup returns CDR1 MNHNY and CDR2 SVGAGI (reference sequence). The CDR3 spells CASSYSAMSTDTQYF. The CDR3 nucleotides are TGTGCCAGCAGTTACTCAGCGATGAGCACAGATACGCAGTATTTT.

The V and J genes are TRBV6-6 and TRBJ1-1; 10 bases line up with TRBD1. This CDR3 has 16 amino acids. Looked up from germline, CDR1 is MNHNY and CDR2 is SVGAGI (reference sequence). V dropped 5 bases and J dropped 3; count of bases not matched to a gene: 9. The CDR3 spells CASSRLAGTGDTEAFF. The DNA for the CDR3 is TGTGCCAGCAGTCGATTAGCCGGGACAGGGGACACTGAAGCTTTCTTT.

The V and J genes are TRBV6-2 or TRBV6-3 and TRBJ1-1; D is unresolved. Between the trimmed V and J ends, which lost 0 bases and 2 bases, there was a span of 28 bases. CDR3 length equals 21 residues. Germline V CDR1 and CDR2: MNHEY, SVGEGT. This CDR3 is CASSYSAPLFKRGNHNTEAFF. CDR3 coding DNA: TGTGCCAGCAGTTACTCCGCTCCCCTTTTTAAACGGGGTAACCACAACACTGAAGCTTTCTTT.